Reported below is one T cell receptor beta chain. This sample is drawn from a study of blood T cell repertoires in COVID-19. Background on the study: Sample material is recorded as cDNA or gDNA derived from T cells, B-cell-depleted T cells, or PBMCs.

Libraries were prepared by immunoSEQ multiplex PCR; TCRdb keeps only in-frame clonotypes and omits some of them. The sample holds just under 250,000 clones, approximately 86% seen once. Sequenced sample: peripheral blood. This TCR was sampled from a woman in her twenties or thirties who had recovered from COVID-19.

The CDR3: CASRTGETNYGYTF. For the CDR3, the DNA is TGCGCCAGCAGGACAGGGGAAACAAACTATGGCTACACCTTC. The rearrangement uses TRBV5-1 and TRBJ1-2, with TRBD1 matching 8 bases. With V trimmed by 5 bases and J by 2 bases, 5 bases remained unmatched. The length of the CDR3 is 14 residues. Germline V gene data show CDR1 as SGHRS and CDR2 as YFSETQ.